This TCR beta chain was captured in a study of cytomegalovirus exposure and HLA in healthy donors. A word on this clone: As yet, its antigen is unknown.

Primers included in the PCR were 60 Vbeta and 13 Jbeta primers. The protocol was immunoSEQ multiplex PCR, while the TCRdb copy is restricted to in-frame clones and leaves out a portion. The sample includes approximately 150,000 clones, 80% of them seen just once. General study findings and limits: The productive fraction for most TCR beta V segments was about 90% or about 30% in an earlier analysis.

The CDR3 runs to 13 residues. Germline values: CDR1 SGHRS, CDR2 YFSETQ. V lost 0 bases, J lost 0 bases, and 4 bases lay in between. The sequencing sample was made of PBMCs. This sequence was found in a man aged 25-45 years in good health and CMV-seronegative. The chain joins TRBV5-1 to TRBJ2-7; D unclear. In DNA form, the CDR3 reads TGCGCCAGCAGCTTGGCTTCCTCCTACGAGCAGTACTTC. Translated, it gives CASSLASSYEQYF.